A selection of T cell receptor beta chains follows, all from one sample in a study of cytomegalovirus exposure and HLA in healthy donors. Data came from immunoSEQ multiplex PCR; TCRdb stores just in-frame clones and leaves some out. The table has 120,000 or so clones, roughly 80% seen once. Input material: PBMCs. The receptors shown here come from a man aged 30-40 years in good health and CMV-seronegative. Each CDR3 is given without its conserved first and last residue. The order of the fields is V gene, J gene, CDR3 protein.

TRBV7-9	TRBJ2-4	ASSLGIAGNSQY
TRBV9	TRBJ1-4	ASSGGAGEKLF
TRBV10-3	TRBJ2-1	AISPGTADLYNEQF
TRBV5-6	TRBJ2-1	ASSLAGPIPYNEQF
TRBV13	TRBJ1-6	ASSFLGGQGATYNSPLH
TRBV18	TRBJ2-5	ASSPGLAEETQY
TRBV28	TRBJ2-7	ASSSPATGGYEQY
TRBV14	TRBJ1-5	ASSPLGPNQPQH
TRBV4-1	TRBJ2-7	ASSQLDRSPYEQY
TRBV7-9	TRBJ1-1	ASSLGADRSEAF
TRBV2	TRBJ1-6	ASTPGTGYSPLH
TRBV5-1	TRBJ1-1	ASSLGQGALNTEAF
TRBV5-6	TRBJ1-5	ASSFRYNQPQH
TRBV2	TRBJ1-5	ASSDTGLSNQPQH
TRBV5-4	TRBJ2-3	ASSAIPRKSTDTQY
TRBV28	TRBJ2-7	ASSFLGSSYEQY
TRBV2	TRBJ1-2	ASSEEQGFGYT
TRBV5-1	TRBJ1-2	ASRLGTGDYGYT
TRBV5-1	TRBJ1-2	ASSTEGQGIFNGYT
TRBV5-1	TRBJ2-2	ASSLPRQGTVGELF
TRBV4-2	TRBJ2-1	ASSRGTSASYNEQF
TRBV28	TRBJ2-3	ASSFQVWASTDTQY
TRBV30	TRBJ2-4	AWRGTSGFIAKNIQY
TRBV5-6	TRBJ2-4	ASSLDRAGNIQY
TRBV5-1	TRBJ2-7	ASSLVAGGLQEQY
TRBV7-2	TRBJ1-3	ASSFVQVYSGNTIY
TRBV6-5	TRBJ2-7	ALQRGASSYEQY
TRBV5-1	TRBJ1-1	ASRGQGAGTEAF
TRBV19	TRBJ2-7	ASNAGQGAHEQY
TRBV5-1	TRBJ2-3	ASSADTDTQY
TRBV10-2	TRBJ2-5	ASTFGQGQETQY
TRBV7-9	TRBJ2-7	ASSPKQGASLYEQY
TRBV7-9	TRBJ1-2	ASSPLKQGLLGYT
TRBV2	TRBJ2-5	ASREDSQETQY
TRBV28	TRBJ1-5	ASSLGGGGGGQPQH
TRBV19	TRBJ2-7	ASSDTFTPTEQY
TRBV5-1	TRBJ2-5	ASSTGLAGKETQY
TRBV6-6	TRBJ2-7	ASSYSNEPLHEQY
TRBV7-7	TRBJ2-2	ASSLGGTARTGELF
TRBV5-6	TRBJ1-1	ASSLGPPGDTEAF
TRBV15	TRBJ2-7	ATSAGTGAYEQY
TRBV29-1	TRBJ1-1	STIPGTALEAF
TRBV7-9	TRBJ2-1	ASSLSLAGSYNEQF
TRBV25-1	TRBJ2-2	ASSLDSYSTELF
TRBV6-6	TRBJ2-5	ATVLSGSQETQY
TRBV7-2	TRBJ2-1	ASSDGLASSYNEQF
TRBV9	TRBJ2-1	ASSQGTSGNNEQF
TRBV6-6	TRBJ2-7	ATLQGSSSYEQY
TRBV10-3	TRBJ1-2	AIRGLFGYT
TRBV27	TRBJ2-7	ASSLAPTGEYEQY
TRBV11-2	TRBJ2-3	ASSLRSSGGGTDTQY
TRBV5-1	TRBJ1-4	ASSSTGGNEKLF
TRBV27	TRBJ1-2	ASSPIGQGGYGYT
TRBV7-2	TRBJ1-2	ASSLEGQGLYGYT
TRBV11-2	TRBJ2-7	ASSSGGGYYEQY
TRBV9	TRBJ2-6	ASSPSRDRVSGANGLT
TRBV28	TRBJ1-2	ASTDTRAGGNYGYT
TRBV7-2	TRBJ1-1	ASSSRPGTGDGTEAF